A selection of T cell receptor beta chains follows, all from one sample in a study of T cell responses to AZD1222 COVID-19 vaccine. Assay: immunoSEQ multiplex PCR; the TCRdb copy retains only in-frame clones and omits some. The sample comprises roughly 150,000 clones, more than 85% of which are singletons, and more than 0.9% rests with the top ten. The source was peripheral blood, collected 28 days after the second AZD1222 dose. The receptors here all came from an adult who received the AZD1222 COVID-19 vaccine. Each CDR3 is given with its conserved first and last residue. The order of the fields is clone size, V gene, D gene, J gene, CDR3 DNA, CDR3 protein. D genes are given only for firm matches. Only some rows state a clone size, as once, few, many or a class for expanded clones.

abundance: .; v_gene: TRBV14; d_gene: .; j_gene: TRBJ1-5; CDR3nt: TGTGCCAGCAGCCAAAGGGGTAGCAATCAGCCCCAGCATTTT; CDR3aa: CASSQRGSNQPQHF
abundance: .; v_gene: TRBV5-4; d_gene: TRBD1; j_gene: TRBJ1-1; CDR3nt: TGTGCCAGCAGCTTGTTGGGACAGCCGAACACTGAAGCTTTCTTT; CDR3aa: CASSLLGQPNTEAFF
abundance: .; v_gene: TRBV6-5; d_gene: TRBD1; j_gene: TRBJ2-3; CDR3nt: TGTGCCAGCAGTCAACAGGGGATTCAAGATACGCAGTATTTT; CDR3aa: CASSQQGIQDTQYF
abundance: .; v_gene: TRBV7-2; d_gene: .; j_gene: TRBJ1-5; CDR3nt: TGTGCCAGCAGCTTAATGGGCGGCAATCAGCCCCAGCATTTT; CDR3aa: CASSLMGGNQPQHF
abundance: .; v_gene: TRBV9; d_gene: .; j_gene: TRBJ1-6; CDR3nt: TGTGCCAGCAGCGTAAGCGGGCAGTCTATCAATTCACCCCTCCACTTT; CDR3aa: CASSVSGQSINSPLHF
abundance: .; v_gene: TRBV15; d_gene: TRBD1; j_gene: TRBJ1-2; CDR3nt: TGTGCCACCAGCCCCCGGACAGGGCCCAACCAAGGCTACACCTTC; CDR3aa: CATSPRTGPNQGYTF
abundance: .; v_gene: TRBV7-9; d_gene: .; j_gene: TRBJ2-7; CDR3nt: TGTGCCAGCAGCTTACCCCTAACCTACGAGCAGTACTTC; CDR3aa: CASSLPLTYEQYF
abundance: .; v_gene: TRBV25-1; d_gene: .; j_gene: TRBJ2-1; CDR3nt: TGTGCCAGCAGTGACCAGGTGGATGAGCAGTTCTTC; CDR3aa: CASSDQVDEQFF
abundance: .; v_gene: TRBV11-3; d_gene: .; j_gene: TRBJ2-2; CDR3nt: TGTGCCAGCAGCTTAAGACGTCCCGGGACCCACGGGGAGCTGTTTTTT; CDR3aa: CASSLRRPGTHGELFF
abundance: .; v_gene: TRBV5-1; d_gene: TRBD1; j_gene: TRBJ1-4; CDR3nt: TGCGCCAGCACGGACCCGGCACAGGGGAATGAAAAACTGTTTTTT; CDR3aa: CASTDPAQGNEKLFF
abundance: .; v_gene: TRBV7-9; d_gene: .; j_gene: TRBJ1-3; CDR3nt: TGTGCCAGCAGCTTAGGCGTACGGGCTTTCCTGTCTTTT; CDR3aa: CASSLGVRAFLSF
abundance: .; v_gene: TRBV28; d_gene: TRBD2; j_gene: TRBJ2-3; CDR3nt: TGTGCCAGCAGTGCAGGACTAGCGGGAGCTTATTTCGATCAAGATACGCAGTATTTT; CDR3aa: CASSAGLAGAYFDQDTQYF
abundance: .; v_gene: TRBV6-2/TRBV6-3; d_gene: TRBD1; j_gene: TRBJ2-7; CDR3nt: TGTGCCAGCAGTCAACAGGGGCTGGGAGAGCAGTACTTC; CDR3aa: CASSQQGLGEQYF
abundance: .; v_gene: TRBV19; d_gene: TRBD1; j_gene: TRBJ1-4; CDR3nt: TGTGCCAGTAGTATGGGACAGGGTGGCGGAAAACTGTTTTTT; CDR3aa: CASSMGQGGGKLFF
abundance: .; v_gene: TRBV6-5; d_gene: .; j_gene: TRBJ1-4; CDR3nt: TGTGCCAGCAGTTACGGCCAGGGTGGTGAAAAACTGTTTTTT; CDR3aa: CASSYGQGGEKLFF
abundance: once; v_gene: TRBV6-5; d_gene: .; j_gene: TRBJ1-5; CDR3nt: TGTGCCAGCAGTTACAACCGGGTGAGCCCCCAGCATTTT; CDR3aa: CASSYNRVSPQHF
abundance: .; v_gene: TRBV19; d_gene: .; j_gene: TRBJ1-5; CDR3nt: TGTGCCAGTACCACATCAGTAGTGGACTATTACCAGCATTTT; CDR3aa: CASTTSVVDYYQHF
abundance: .; v_gene: TRBV13; d_gene: TRBD1; j_gene: TRBJ2-7; CDR3nt: TGTGCCAGCAGCCTCTACCGGGACAGCTACGAGCAGTACTTC; CDR3aa: CASSLYRDSYEQYF
abundance: .; v_gene: TRBV19; d_gene: .; j_gene: TRBJ2-2; CDR3nt: TGTGCCAGTAGTATAACCATTGGGGCGAACACCGGGGAGCTGTTTTTT; CDR3aa: CASSITIGANTGELFF
abundance: .; v_gene: TRBV4-2; d_gene: .; j_gene: TRBJ2-1; CDR3nt: TGTGCCAGCAGCCTCACCGGGACCTCCCCCAATGAGCAGTTCTTC; CDR3aa: CASSLTGTSPNEQFF
abundance: .; v_gene: TRBV9; d_gene: TRBD1; j_gene: TRBJ2-3; CDR3nt: TGTGCCAGCAGCGTTAAGGGGGCCGTAGATACGCAGTATTTT; CDR3aa: CASSVKGAVDTQYF
abundance: once; v_gene: TRBV2; d_gene: .; j_gene: TRBJ2-7; CDR3nt: TGTGCCAGCATACGGGACATGAGCTCCTACGAGCAGTACTTC; CDR3aa: CASIRDMSSYEQYF
abundance: .; v_gene: TRBV12-3/TRBV12-4; d_gene: .; j_gene: TRBJ1-1; CDR3nt: TGTGCCAGCAGTTTAAGGGGTGAAGCTTTCTTT; CDR3aa: CASSLRGEAFF
abundance: .; v_gene: TRBV27; d_gene: TRBD2; j_gene: TRBJ2-7; CDR3nt: TGTGCCAGCAGTTTAGCGGGAGGTGCCTACGAGCAGTACTTC; CDR3aa: CASSLAGGAYEQYF
abundance: .; v_gene: TRBV25-1; d_gene: .; j_gene: TRBJ1-5; CDR3nt: TGTGCCAGCACGGGGAACTCCAATCAGCCCCAGCATTTT; CDR3aa: CASTGNSNQPQHF
abundance: .; v_gene: TRBV5-6; d_gene: .; j_gene: TRBJ2-7; CDR3nt: TGTGCCAGCAACATTATTACGTACCACGAGCAGTACTTC; CDR3aa: CASNIITYHEQYF
abundance: once; v_gene: TRBV12-3/TRBV12-4; d_gene: TRBD1; j_gene: TRBJ1-5; CDR3nt: TGTGCCAGCAGCGGACAGGGGAATCAGCCCCAGCATTTT; CDR3aa: CASSGQGNQPQHF
abundance: .; v_gene: TRBV27; d_gene: .; j_gene: TRBJ2-3; CDR3nt: TGTGCCAGCAGTCCACCCTCGCAGTATTTT; CDR3aa: CASSPPSQYF
abundance: .; v_gene: TRBV11-2; d_gene: .; j_gene: TRBJ2-1; CDR3nt: TGTGCCAGCAGCTTAGACGACCCTTACAATGAGCAGTTCTTC; CDR3aa: CASSLDDPYNEQFF
abundance: .; v_gene: TRBV12-3/TRBV12-4; d_gene: .; j_gene: TRBJ1-2; CDR3nt: TGTGCCAGCAGTTCCGGGGGTGACGGCTACACCTTC; CDR3aa: CASSSGGDGYTF
abundance: .; v_gene: TRBV5-8; d_gene: .; j_gene: TRBJ2-1; CDR3nt: TGTGCCAGCAGCTCCGGACGCCCCACCTACAATGAGCAGTTCTTC; CDR3aa: CASSSGRPTYNEQFF
abundance: .; v_gene: TRBV13; d_gene: .; j_gene: TRBJ2-3; CDR3nt: TGTGCCAGCAGAGCAGATACGCAGTATTTT; CDR3aa: CASRADTQYF
abundance: .; v_gene: TRBV27; d_gene: TRBD2; j_gene: TRBJ2-7; CDR3nt: TGTGCCACCGGACTAGCGGCGTCCTACGAGCAGTACTTC; CDR3aa: CATGLAASYEQYF
abundance: .; v_gene: TRBV5-4; d_gene: .; j_gene: TRBJ2-5; CDR3nt: TGTGCCAGCAGCCTTGACAGGGGAGGGGAGACCCAGTACTTC; CDR3aa: CASSLDRGGETQYF
abundance: .; v_gene: TRBV27; d_gene: .; j_gene: TRBJ2-7; CDR3nt: TGTGCCAGCAGTTTATATGCTTTCCCCTCCTACGAGCAGTACTTC; CDR3aa: CASSLYAFPSYEQYF
abundance: .; v_gene: TRBV5-6; d_gene: TRBD1; j_gene: TRBJ2-1; CDR3nt: TGTGCCAGCAGCTGGACAGGACACAATGAGCAGTTCTTC; CDR3aa: CASSWTGHNEQFF
abundance: .; v_gene: TRBV12-3/TRBV12-4; d_gene: .; j_gene: TRBJ2-5; CDR3nt: TGTGCCAGCAGGCCTCAGGGTCTCGAGACCCAGTACTTC; CDR3aa: CASRPQGLETQYF
abundance: .; v_gene: TRBV6-5; d_gene: .; j_gene: TRBJ1-6; CDR3nt: TGTGCCAGCGAGGGACATAATAATTCACCCCTCCACTTT; CDR3aa: CASEGHNNSPLHF
abundance: .; v_gene: TRBV6-5; d_gene: TRBD1; j_gene: TRBJ1-3; CDR3nt: TGTGCCAGCAGTACACGACAGGGGCGGAACACCATATATTTT; CDR3aa: CASSTRQGRNTIYF
abundance: .; v_gene: TRBV28; d_gene: .; j_gene: TRBJ1-2; CDR3nt: TGTGCCAGCATTGGGATTCGAACAGGCCTCTCTAACTATGGCTACACCTTC; CDR3aa: CASIGIRTGLSNYGYTF
abundance: .; v_gene: TRBV4-2; d_gene: .; j_gene: TRBJ1-5; CDR3nt: TGTGCCAGCAGCCGGCAGGGTAGCAATCAGCCCCAGCATTTT; CDR3aa: CASSRQGSNQPQHF
abundance: .; v_gene: TRBV19; d_gene: .; j_gene: TRBJ1-2; CDR3nt: TGTGCCAGTAGTATGGTGGACCGCCCCCGGTATGGCTACACCTTC; CDR3aa: CASSMVDRPRYGYTF
abundance: .; v_gene: TRBV27; d_gene: .; j_gene: TRBJ1-5; CDR3nt: TGTGCCAGCAGTTTAGGGACGGATAGCAATCAGCCCCAGCATTTT; CDR3aa: CASSLGTDSNQPQHF
abundance: .; v_gene: TRBV29-1; d_gene: .; j_gene: TRBJ2-2; CDR3nt: TGCAGCGTTGTCGTGGACAGGAACACCGGGGAGCTGTTTTTT; CDR3aa: CSVVVDRNTGELFF
abundance: .; v_gene: TRBV5-4; d_gene: TRBD2; j_gene: TRBJ2-1; CDR3nt: TGTGCCAGCAGCACCGGGATCGGGACTAGTCTCAATGAGCAGTTCTTC; CDR3aa: CASSTGIGTSLNEQFF
abundance: .; v_gene: TRBV10-2; d_gene: TRBD2; j_gene: TRBJ2-1; CDR3nt: TGCGCCAGCAGTGAGAACCTAGCGGGAGATAATGAGCAGTTCTTC; CDR3aa: CASSENLAGDNEQFF
abundance: .; v_gene: TRBV9; d_gene: .; j_gene: TRBJ2-1; CDR3nt: TGTGCCAGCAGCGTAGCTCGGCTAAGGGATGAGCAGTTCTTC; CDR3aa: CASSVARLRDEQFF
abundance: .; v_gene: TRBV4-3; d_gene: .; j_gene: TRBJ1-4; CDR3nt: TGCGCCAGCAGCCAGGCCACAGGGTCGGGTGAAAAACTGTTTTTT; CDR3aa: CASSQATGSGEKLFF
abundance: .; v_gene: TRBV2; d_gene: .; j_gene: TRBJ2-1; CDR3nt: TGTGCCAGCAGCCTAGGTGCACTATTGCAGGTCCATGAGCAGTTCTTC; CDR3aa: CASSLGALLQVHEQFF
abundance: .; v_gene: TRBV19; d_gene: .; j_gene: TRBJ2-4; CDR3nt: TGTGCCAGTAGTACGGGAAACCTGGGGCTAAAAAACATTCAGTACTTC; CDR3aa: CASSTGNLGLKNIQYF
abundance: .; v_gene: TRBV27; d_gene: TRBD1; j_gene: TRBJ1-4; CDR3nt: TGTGCCAGCAGTTTTTACAGGGGACCGGGCGAAAAACTGTTTTTT; CDR3aa: CASSFYRGPGEKLFF